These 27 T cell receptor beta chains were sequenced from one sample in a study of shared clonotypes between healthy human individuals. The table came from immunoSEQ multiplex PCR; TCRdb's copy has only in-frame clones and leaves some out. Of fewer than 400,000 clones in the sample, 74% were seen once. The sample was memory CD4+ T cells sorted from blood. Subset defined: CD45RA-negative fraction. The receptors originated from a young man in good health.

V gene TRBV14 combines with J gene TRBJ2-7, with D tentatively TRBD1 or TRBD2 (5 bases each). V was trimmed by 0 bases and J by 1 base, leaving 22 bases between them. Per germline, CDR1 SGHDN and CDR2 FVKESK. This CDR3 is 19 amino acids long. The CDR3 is CASSQDWPGSAHLSYEQYF. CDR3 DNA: TGTGCCAGCAGCCAAGATTGGCCAGGGAGTGCCCATCTATCCTACGAGCAGTACTTC.

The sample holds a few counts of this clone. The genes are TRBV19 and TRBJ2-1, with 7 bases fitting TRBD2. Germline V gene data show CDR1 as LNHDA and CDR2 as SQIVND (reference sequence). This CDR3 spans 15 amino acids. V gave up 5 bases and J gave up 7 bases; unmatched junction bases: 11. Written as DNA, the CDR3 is TGTGCCAGTAGTTCAAGGGGAGGGGCTCGGAATGAGCAGTTCTTC. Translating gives CASSSRGGARNEQFF.

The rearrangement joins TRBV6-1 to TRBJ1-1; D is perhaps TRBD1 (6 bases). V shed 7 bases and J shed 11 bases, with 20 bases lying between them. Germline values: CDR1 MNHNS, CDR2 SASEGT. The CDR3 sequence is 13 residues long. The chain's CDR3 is CASNQGGQGTAFF. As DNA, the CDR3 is TGTGCCAGCAACCAAGGGGGGCAGGGCACGGCTTTCTTT.

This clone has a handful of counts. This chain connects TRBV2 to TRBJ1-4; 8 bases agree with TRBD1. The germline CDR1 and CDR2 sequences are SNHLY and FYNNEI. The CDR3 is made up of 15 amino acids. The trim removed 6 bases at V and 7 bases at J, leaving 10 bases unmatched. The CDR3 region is CASSEMGQATEKLFF. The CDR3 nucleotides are TGTGCCAGCAGCGAGATGGGACAGGCAACTGAAAAACTGTTTTTT.

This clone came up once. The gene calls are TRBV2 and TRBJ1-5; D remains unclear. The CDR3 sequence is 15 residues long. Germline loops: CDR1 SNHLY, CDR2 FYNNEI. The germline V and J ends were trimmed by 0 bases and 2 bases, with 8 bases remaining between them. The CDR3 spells CASSEAGLGNQPQHF. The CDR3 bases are TGTGCCAGCAGTGAAGCGGGGTTAGGCAATCAGCCCCAGCATTTT. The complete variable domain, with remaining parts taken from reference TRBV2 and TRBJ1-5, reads EPEVTQTPSHQVTQMGQEVILRCVPISNHLYFYWYRQILGQKVEFLVSFYNNEISEKSEIFDDQFSVERPDGSNFTLKIRSTKLEDSAMYFCASSEAGLGNQPQHFGDGTRLSIL.

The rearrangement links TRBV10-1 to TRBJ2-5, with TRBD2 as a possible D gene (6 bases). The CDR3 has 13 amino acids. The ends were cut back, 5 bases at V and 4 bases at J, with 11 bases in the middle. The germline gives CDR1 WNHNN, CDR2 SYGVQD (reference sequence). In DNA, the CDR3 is TGCGCCAGCAGTCCTGGGGGAGGAGAGACCCAGTACTTC. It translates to CASSPGGGETQYF.

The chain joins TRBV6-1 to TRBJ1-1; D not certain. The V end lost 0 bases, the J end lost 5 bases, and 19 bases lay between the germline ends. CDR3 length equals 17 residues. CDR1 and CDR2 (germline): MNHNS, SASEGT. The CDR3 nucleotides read TGTGCCAGCAGTGAAGCGCGGGCAGGTCTCTGGCTGACTGAAGCTTTCTTT. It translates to CASSEARAGLWLTEAFF.

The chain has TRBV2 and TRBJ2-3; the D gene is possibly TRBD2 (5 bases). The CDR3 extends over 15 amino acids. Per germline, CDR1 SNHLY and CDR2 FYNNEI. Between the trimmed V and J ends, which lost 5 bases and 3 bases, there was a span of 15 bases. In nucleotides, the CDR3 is TGTGCCAGCAGTCTGGACCAAACGGGGACAGATACGCAGTATTTT. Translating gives CASSLDQTGTDTQYF.

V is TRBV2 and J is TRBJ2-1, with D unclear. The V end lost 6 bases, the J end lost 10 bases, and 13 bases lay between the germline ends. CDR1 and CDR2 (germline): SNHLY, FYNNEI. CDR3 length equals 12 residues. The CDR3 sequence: CASSPFPGEQFF. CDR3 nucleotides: TGTGCCAGCAGCCCCTTCCCTGGCGAGCAGTTCTTC.

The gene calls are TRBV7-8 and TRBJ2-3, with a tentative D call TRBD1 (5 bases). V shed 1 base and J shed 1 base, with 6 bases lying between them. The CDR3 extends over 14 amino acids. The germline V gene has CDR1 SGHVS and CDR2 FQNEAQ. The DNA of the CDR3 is TGTGCCAGCAGCTTAGGACAGCGCACAGATACGCAGTATTTT. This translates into CASSLGQRTDTQYF.

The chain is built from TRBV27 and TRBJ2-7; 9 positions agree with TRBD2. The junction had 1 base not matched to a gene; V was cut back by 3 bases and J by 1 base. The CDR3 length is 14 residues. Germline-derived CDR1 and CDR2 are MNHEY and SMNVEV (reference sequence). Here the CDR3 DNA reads TGTGCCAGCAGTTTTACTAGCGGGTCCTACGAGCAGTACTTC. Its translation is CASSFTSGSYEQYF.

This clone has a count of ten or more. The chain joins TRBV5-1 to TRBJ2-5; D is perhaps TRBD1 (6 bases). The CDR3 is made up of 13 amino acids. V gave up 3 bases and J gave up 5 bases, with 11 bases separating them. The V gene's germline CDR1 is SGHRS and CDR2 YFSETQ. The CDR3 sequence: CASSYDRWETQYF. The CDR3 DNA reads TGCGCCAGCAGCTATGACAGGTGGGAGACCCAGTACTTC.

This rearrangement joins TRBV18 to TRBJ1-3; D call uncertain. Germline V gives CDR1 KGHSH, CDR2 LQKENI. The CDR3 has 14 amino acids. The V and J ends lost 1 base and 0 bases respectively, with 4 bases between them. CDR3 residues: CASSPQSSGNTIYF. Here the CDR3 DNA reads TGTGCCAGCTCACCACAGTCCTCTGGAAACACCATATATTTT.

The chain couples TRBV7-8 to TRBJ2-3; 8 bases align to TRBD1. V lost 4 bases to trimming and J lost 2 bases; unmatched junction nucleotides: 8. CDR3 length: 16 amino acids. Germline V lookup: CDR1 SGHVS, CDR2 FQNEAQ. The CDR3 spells CASSWVGQATTDTQYF. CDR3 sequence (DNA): TGTGCCAGCAGCTGGGTGGGACAGGCGACCACAGATACGCAGTATTTT.

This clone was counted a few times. CDR3 loop: CASSSDLGGETQYF. CDR3 nucleotides: TGTGCCAGCAGCTCCGACCTAGGGGGAGAGACCCAGTACTTC. V is TRBV5-4 and J is TRBJ2-5, with D tentatively TRBD1 (6 bases). Germline CDR1 SGHNT, CDR2 YYREEE (reference sequence). CDR3 length: 14 amino acids. Trimming removed 3 bases from V and 4 bases from J, with 13 bases in between.

CDR3 coding DNA: TGTGCCAGCAGCTTAGGGAGGGGTGTCTACAATGAGCAGTTCTTC. This translates into CASSLGRGVYNEQFF. The chain joins TRBV7-6 to TRBJ2-1; the D gene is possibly TRBD2 (6 bases). The ends were cut back, 1 base at V and 3 bases at J, with 10 bases in the middle. CDR1 is SGHVS, CDR2 FNYEAQ, per germline. The CDR3 totals 15 residues.

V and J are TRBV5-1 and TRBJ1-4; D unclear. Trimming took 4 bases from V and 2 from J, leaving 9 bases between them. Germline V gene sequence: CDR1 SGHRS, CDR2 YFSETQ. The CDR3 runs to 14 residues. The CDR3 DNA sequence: TGCGCCAGCAGCCCCAGATGGACTAATGAAAAACTGTTTTTT. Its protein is CASSPRWTNEKLFF.

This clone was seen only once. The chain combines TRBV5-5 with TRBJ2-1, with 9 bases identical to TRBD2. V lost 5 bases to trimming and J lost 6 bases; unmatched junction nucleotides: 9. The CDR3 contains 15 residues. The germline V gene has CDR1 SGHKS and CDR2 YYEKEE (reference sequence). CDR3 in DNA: TGTGCCAGCAGACGATCGCTAGCGGGGACCAATGAGCAGTTCTTC. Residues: CASRRSLAGTNEQFF.

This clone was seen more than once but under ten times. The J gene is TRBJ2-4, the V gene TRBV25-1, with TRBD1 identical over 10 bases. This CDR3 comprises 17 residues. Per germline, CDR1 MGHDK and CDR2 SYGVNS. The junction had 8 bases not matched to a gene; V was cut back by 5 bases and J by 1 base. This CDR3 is CASSPGTGEGAKNIQYF. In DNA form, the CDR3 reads TGTGCCAGCAGTCCCGGGACAGGGGAAGGGGCCAAAAACATTCAGTACTTC. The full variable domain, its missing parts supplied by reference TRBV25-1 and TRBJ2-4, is EADIYQTPRYLVIGTGKKITLECSQTMGHDKMYWYQQDPGMELHLIHYSYGVNSTEKGDLSSESTVSRIRTEHFPLTLESARPSHTSQYLCASSPGTGEGAKNIQYFGAGTRLSVL.

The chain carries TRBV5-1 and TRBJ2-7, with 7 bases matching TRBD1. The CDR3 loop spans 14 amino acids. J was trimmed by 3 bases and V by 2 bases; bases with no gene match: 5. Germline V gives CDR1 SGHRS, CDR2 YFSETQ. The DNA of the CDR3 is TGCGCCAGCAGCTTCGAGGGGGCGTTCTACGAGCAGTACTTC. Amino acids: CASSFEGAFYEQYF.

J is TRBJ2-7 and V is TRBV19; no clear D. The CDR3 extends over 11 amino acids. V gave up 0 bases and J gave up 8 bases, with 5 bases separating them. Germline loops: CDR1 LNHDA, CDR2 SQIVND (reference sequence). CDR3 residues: CASSIDHKQYF. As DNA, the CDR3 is TGTGCCAGTAGTATAGATCACAAGCAGTACTTC.

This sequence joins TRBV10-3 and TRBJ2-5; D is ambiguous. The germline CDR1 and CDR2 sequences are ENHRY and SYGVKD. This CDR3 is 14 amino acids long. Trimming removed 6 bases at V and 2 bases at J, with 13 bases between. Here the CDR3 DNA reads TGTGCCATCAGCCCTGGGCCAGGACAAGAGACCCAGTACTTC. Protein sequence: CAISPGPGQETQYF.

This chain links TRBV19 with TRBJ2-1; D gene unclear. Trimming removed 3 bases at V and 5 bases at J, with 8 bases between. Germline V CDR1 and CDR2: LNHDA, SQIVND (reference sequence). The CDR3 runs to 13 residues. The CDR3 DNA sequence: TGTGCCAGTAGTATGACCCCGGACAATGAGCAGTTCTTC. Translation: CASSMTPDNEQFF.

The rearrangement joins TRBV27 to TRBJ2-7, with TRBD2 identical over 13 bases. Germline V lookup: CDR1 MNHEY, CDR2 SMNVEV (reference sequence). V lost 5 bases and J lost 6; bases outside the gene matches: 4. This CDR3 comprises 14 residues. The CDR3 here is CASSPGLAGTEQYF. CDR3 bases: TGTGCCAGCAGTCCGGGACTAGCGGGAACCGAGCAGTACTTC.

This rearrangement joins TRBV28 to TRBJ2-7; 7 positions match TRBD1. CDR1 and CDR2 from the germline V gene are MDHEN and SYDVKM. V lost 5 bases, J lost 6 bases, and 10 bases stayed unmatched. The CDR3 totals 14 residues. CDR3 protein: CASSRRRQGREQYF. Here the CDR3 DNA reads TGTGCCAGCAGTCGACGAAGACAGGGTCGCGAGCAGTACTTC.

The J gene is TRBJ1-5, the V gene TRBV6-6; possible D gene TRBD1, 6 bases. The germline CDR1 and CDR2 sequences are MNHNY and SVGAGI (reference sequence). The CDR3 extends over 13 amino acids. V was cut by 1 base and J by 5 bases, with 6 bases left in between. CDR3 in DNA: TGTGCCAGCAGTTACTACAGGGATCAGCCCCAGCATTTT. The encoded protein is CASSYYRDQPQHF.

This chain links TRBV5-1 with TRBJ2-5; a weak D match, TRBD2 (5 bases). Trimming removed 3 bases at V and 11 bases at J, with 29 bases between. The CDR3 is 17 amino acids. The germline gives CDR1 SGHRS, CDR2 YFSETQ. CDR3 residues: CASSSTPTEVAPPAQYF. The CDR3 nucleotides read TGCGCCAGCAGCTCTACACCAACGGAGGTCGCCCCACCGGCGCAGTACTTC.